Listed below are T cell receptor beta chains from one sample, sequenced in a study of shared clonotypes between healthy human individuals. The method was immunoSEQ multiplex PCR; TCRdb's version includes in-frame clones alone and lacks a portion of them. The sample lists millions of clones; just over 90% were seen once. Material for sequencing was naive CD8+ T cells from PBMCs. The receptors were gathered from a young man in good health. Some clones in this sample may be carry-over from other donors' samples. Both conserved end residues are part of each CDR3. Each record gives: J gene, V gene, clone size, D gene, CDR3 protein, CDR3 DNA. The D gene is left open where the match is weak. Expanded clones are given a class, and other clones once, few, many or no size at all.

TRBJ2-5 TRBV27 - TRBD1 CASSLRSNRGSETQYF TGTGCCAGCAGTTTAAGGTCTAACAGGGGTTCTGAGACCCAGTACTTC
TRBJ1-1 TRBV29-1 few - CSVGFTPGAETEAFF TGCAGCGTTGGCTTCACTCCGGGAGCGGAGACTGAAGCTTTCTTT
TRBJ1-5 TRBV5-8 - - CASSSPLRQPQHF TGTGCCAGCAGCTCACCTTTACGGCAGCCCCAGCATTTT
TRBJ1-4 TRBV29-1 - - CSVRAGGSPNEKLFF TGCAGCGTGAGGGCCGGGGGGTCGCCGAATGAAAAACTGTTTTTT
TRBJ2-7 TRBV7-9 - - CASSLGDLSYEQYF TGTGCCAGCAGCTTAGGGGACCTCTCCTACGAGCAGTACTTC
TRBJ2-3 TRBV27 - TRBD2 CASSFSGASTDTQYF TGTGCCAGCAGTTTCAGCGGGGCTAGCACAGATACGCAGTATTTT
TRBJ1-1 TRBV28 - TRBD1 CASSLKTGLLPEAFF TGTGCCAGCAGTTTAAAGACAGGGTTATTACCTGAAGCTTTCTTT
TRBJ1-2 TRBV28 - - CASSFRAYSDGYTF TGTGCCAGCAGTTTTAGGGCTTATTCTGATGGCTACACCTTC
TRBJ1-2 TRBV9 - - CASSDSVGYGYTF TGTGCCAGCAGCGACTCTGTTGGCTATGGCTACACCTTC
TRBJ2-7 TRBV7-8 - TRBD1 CASSWGQVNYEQYF TGTGCCAGCAGCTGGGGACAGGTTAACTACGAGCAGTACTTC
TRBJ2-5 TRBV11-2 - TRBD1 CASRDRGAETQYF TGTGCCAGCCGCGACAGGGGGGCAGAGACCCAGTACTTC
TRBJ2-4 TRBV28 - - CASTPPVSQNIQYF TGTGCCAGCACCCCTCCGGTCAGTCAAAACATTCAGTACTTC
TRBJ2-3 TRBV4-3 - TRBD2 CASSPSFSGGFAETDTQYF TGCGCCAGCAGCCCCTCGTTTAGCGGGGGATTCGCGGAGACAGATACGCAGTATTTT
TRBJ1-5 TRBV6-5 - - CASRDGNQPQHF TGTGCCAGCCGGGACGGCAATCAGCCCCAGCATTTT
TRBJ1-1 TRBV10-1 - - CASKLTGPSTEAFF TGCGCCAGTAAATTGACAGGCCCGAGCACTGAAGCTTTCTTT
TRBJ2-3 TRBV7-9 - - CASSLVQTTDTQYF TGTGCCAGCAGCTTAGTCCAGACCACAGATACGCAGTATTTT
TRBJ2-2 TRBV5-1 - - CASSLGLEVRAGELFF TGCGCCAGCAGCTTGGGACTAGAAGTGAGGGCCGGGGAGCTGTTTTTT
TRBJ1-5 TRBV27 - - CASSPLGSNQPQHF TGTGCCAGCAGTCCGCTGGGAAGCAATCAGCCCCAGCATTTT
TRBJ2-7 TRBV5-6 - TRBD2 CASSSGLAVHEQYF TGTGCCAGCAGCTCGGGACTAGCGGTCCACGAGCAGTACTTC
TRBJ2-7 TRBV7-8 - - CASSLGKGLSYEQYF TGTGCCAGCAGCTTAGGGAAGGGGCTCTCCTACGAGCAGTACTTC
TRBJ1-2 TRBV27 once - CASSSTQPKGMGYTF TGTGCCAGCAGTTCGACCCAACCCAAGGGCATGGGCTACACCTTC
TRBJ2-5 TRBV7-9 - TRBD2 CASSSIRSGTKQETQYF TGTGCCAGCAGCTCCATCCGCTCCGGGACTAAACAAGAGACCCAGTACTTC
TRBJ1-5 TRBV4-1 once - CASSNSEGNQPQHF TGCGCCAGCAGCAACTCTGAGGGCAATCAGCCCCAGCATTTT
TRBJ2-7 TRBV4-2 - - CASSQGRGLPSYEQYF TGTGCCAGCAGCCAAGGAAGGGGTCTTCCCTCCTACGAGCAGTACTTC
TRBJ2-3 TRBV7-9 - - CASSLSSPGLRTDTQYF TGTGCCAGCAGCTTATCCTCGCCGGGACTGCGCACAGATACGCAGTATTTT
TRBJ2-7 TRBV2 - TRBD2 CASSGRGGAHEQYF TGTGCCAGCAGTGGGCGGGGGGGTGCCCACGAGCAGTACTTC
TRBJ1-5 TRBV4-1 - - CASSQVQVRAGQPNQPQHF TGCGCCAGCAGCCAAGTACAGGTTCGTGCAGGACAGCCAAATCAGCCCCAGCATTTT
TRBJ2-7 TRBV6-5 - - CASSEQGTYEQYF TGTGCCAGCAGTGAGCAGGGGACCTACGAGCAGTACTTC
TRBJ2-2 TRBV15 - - CATSRGRILNTGELFF TGTGCCACCAGCAGAGGAAGGATTCTAAACACCGGGGAGCTGTTTTTT
TRBJ2-2 TRBV28 once TRBD1 CASSLTGTTGELFF TGTGCCAGCAGTTTGACAGGGACCACCGGGGAGCTGTTTTTT
TRBJ1-5 TRBV4-1 few - CASSLGAGRYQPQHF TGCGCCAGCAGCCTGGGTGCAGGGAGGTATCAGCCCCAGCATTTT
TRBJ2-7 TRBV19 - - CASSTTGFSYEQYF TGTGCCAGTAGTACAACAGGGTTTTCCTACGAGCAGTACTTC
TRBJ2-1 TRBV5-6 - - CASSLVLGVKNNEQFF TGTGCCAGCAGCTTGGTTCTAGGGGTGAAGAACAATGAGCAGTTCTTC
TRBJ2-1 TRBV29-1 - - CSVKTGTRVLYNEQFF TGCAGCGTCAAGACCGGGACCCGGGTACTCTACAATGAGCAGTTCTTC
TRBJ2-2 TRBV5-1 once TRBD2 CASYEGLAGGTGELFF TGCGCCAGCTACGAGGGACTAGCGGGAGGGACCGGGGAGCTGTTTTTT
TRBJ2-4 TRBV5-4 - TRBD2 CASSLKREVSKNIQYF TGTGCCAGCAGCTTGAAGCGGGAGGTGTCCAAAAACATTCAGTACTTC
TRBJ1-5 TRBV23-1 - TRBD1 CASRPGTGNQPQHF TGCGCCAGCAGACCCGGGACAGGCAATCAGCCCCAGCATTTT
TRBJ2-1 TRBV27 - TRBD1 CASPGQGIGNEQFF TGTGCCAGCCCGGGACAGGGGATAGGGAATGAGCAGTTCTTC
TRBJ2-1 TRBV27 once TRBD2 CASSLLIAGGAKDEQFF TGTGCCAGCAGTTTATTGATAGCGGGAGGAGCAAAGGATGAGCAGTTCTTC
TRBJ2-7 TRBV10-3 once - CAISYASTGKHEQYF TGTGCCATCAGTTATGCCTCGACAGGTAAACACGAGCAGTACTTC
TRBJ2-1 TRBV4-1 - TRBD2 CASSQGGLGNEQFF TGCGCCAGCAGCCAGGGGGGACTAGGCAATGAGCAGTTCTTC
TRBJ2-5 TRBV29-1 - TRBD2 CSVGTSGRVKETQYF TGCAGCGTGGGGACTAGCGGGAGAGTCAAGGAGACCCAGTACTTC
TRBJ1-3 TRBV6-5 - - CASSPLAGSGNTIYF TGTGCCAGCAGTCCCCTCGCGGGCTCTGGAAACACCATATATTTT
TRBJ2-1 TRBV11-2 - TRBD1 CASSSGTGLDEQFF TGTGCCAGCAGCTCGGGGACAGGGTTGGATGAGCAGTTCTTC
TRBJ1-2 TRBV28 - - CASSFSEWSYGYTF TGTGCCAGCAGTTTTTCAGAGTGGAGCTATGGCTACACCTTC
TRBJ2-1 TRBV7-6 - TRBD2 CASSALGRYNEQFF TGTGCCAGCAGCGCCCTCGGGAGGTACAATGAGCAGTTCTTC
TRBJ2-1 TRBV29-1 - - CSWNSDNEQFF TGCAGCTGGAATAGCGACAATGAGCAGTTCTTC
TRBJ2-7 TRBV5-3 - TRBD2 CARSLVDSGRREQYF TGTGCCAGAAGCTTGGTTGATAGCGGGAGAAGGGAGCAGTACTTC
TRBJ2-3 TRBV19 - - CASSMRGDTQYF TGTGCCAGTAGTATGCGGGGAGATACGCAGTATTTT
TRBJ1-2 TRBV4-1 - - CASSPKFVETPIRGYTF TGCGCCAGCAGCCCGAAATTCGTCGAGACGCCGATCCGGGGCTACACCTTC
TRBJ2-2 TRBV9 - - CASSAGSHGELFF TGTGCCAGCAGCGCCGGGAGCCACGGGGAGCTGTTTTTT